The clone carrying this T cell receptor beta chain was detected only a few times. Study processing details: Reference gene primer amplification yielded estimated nucleated cell counts. The protocol was immunoSEQ multiplex PCR, while the TCRdb copy is restricted to in-frame clones and leaves out a portion. V, J and clone size derive from that table, while D and trimming were established from the DNA sequence. The sample lists about 200,000 clones; 88% were seen once. The entry originates in a study of blood T cell repertoires in COVID-19. Trimming took off 4 bases at V and 1 base at J, with 20 bases between the two ends. The CDR3 is 18 residues long. CDR1 is MGHRA and CDR2 is YSYEKL in the germline V gene.

The sequence derives from a man aged 18 to 29 with active or convalescent COVID-19. This chain links TRBV4-1 with TRBJ1-5; the D gene is possibly TRBD1 (6 bases). Sequenced: peripheral blood. The CDR3 reads CASSRGTQLQGSNQPQHF. The DNA of the CDR3 is TGCGCCAGCAGCCGAGGTACCCAACTACAGGGAAGCAATCAGCCCCAGCATTTT.